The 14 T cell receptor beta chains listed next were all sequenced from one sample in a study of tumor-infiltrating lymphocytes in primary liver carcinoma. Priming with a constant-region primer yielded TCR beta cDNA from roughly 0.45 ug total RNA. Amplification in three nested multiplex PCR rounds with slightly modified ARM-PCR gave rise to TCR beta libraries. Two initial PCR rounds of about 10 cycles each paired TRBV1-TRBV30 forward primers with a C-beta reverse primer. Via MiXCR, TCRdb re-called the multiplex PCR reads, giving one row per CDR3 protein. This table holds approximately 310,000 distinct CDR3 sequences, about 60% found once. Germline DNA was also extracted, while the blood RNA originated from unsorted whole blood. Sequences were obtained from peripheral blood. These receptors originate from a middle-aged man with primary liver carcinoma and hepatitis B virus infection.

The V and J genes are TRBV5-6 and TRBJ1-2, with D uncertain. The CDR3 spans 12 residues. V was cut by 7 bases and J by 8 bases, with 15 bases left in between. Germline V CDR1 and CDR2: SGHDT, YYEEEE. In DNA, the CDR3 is TGTGCCAGCGGCCTCTCGGGTCTCGGCTACACCTTC. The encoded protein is CASGLSGLGYTF.

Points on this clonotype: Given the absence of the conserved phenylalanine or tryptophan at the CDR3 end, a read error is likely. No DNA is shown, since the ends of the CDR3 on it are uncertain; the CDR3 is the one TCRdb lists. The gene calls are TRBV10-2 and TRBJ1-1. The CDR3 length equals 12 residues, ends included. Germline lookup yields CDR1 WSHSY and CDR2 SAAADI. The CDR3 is CASSEIGSILSV.

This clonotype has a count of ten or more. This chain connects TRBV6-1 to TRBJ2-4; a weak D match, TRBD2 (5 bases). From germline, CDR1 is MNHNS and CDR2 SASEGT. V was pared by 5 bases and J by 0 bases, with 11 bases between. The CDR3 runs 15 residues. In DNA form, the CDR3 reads TGTGCCAGCAGTCCCTTAGGACTAGCCAAAAACATTCAGTACTTC. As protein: CASSPLGLAKNIQYF.

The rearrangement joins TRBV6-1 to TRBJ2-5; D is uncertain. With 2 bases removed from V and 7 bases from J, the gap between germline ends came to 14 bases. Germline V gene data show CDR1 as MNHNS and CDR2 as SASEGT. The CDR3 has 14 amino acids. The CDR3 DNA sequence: TGTGCCAGCAGTGAACGTGCCAACTTTGGGACCCAGTACTTC. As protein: CASSERANFGTQYF.

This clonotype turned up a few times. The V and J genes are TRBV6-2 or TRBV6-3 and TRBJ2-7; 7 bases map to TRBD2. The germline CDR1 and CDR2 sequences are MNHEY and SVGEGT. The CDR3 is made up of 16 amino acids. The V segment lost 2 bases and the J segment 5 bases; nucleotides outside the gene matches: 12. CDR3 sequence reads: CASSYGAGTVPDEQYF. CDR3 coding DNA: TGTGCCAGCAGTTACGGAGCGGGAACAGTCCCCGACGAGCAGTACTTC.

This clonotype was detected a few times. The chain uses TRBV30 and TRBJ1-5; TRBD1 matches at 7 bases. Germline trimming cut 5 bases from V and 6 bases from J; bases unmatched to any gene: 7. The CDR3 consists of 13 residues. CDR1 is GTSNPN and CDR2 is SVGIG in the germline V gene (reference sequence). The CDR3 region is CAWGTGVGQPQHF. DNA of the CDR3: TGTGCCTGGGGAACAGGGGTCGGTCAGCCCCAGCATTTT.

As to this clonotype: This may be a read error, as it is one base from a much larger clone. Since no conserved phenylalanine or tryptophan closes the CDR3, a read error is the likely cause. CDR3 sequence (DNA): TGTGCCAGCAGCGAGGGACCGGGGACCCAGTACATC. Its protein is CASSEGPGTQYI. The V call is TRBV12-5, the J call TRBJ2-5; D is perhaps TRBD1 or TRBD2 (5 bases each). Germline V gene lookup returns CDR1 LGHNT and CDR2 FRNRAP. The length of the CDR3 is 12 residues.

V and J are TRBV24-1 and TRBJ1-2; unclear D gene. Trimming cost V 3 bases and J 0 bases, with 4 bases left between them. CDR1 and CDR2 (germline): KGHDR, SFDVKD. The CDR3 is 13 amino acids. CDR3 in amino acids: CATSDRTNYGYTF. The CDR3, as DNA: TGTGCCACCAGTGATCGGACTAACTATGGCTACACCTTC.

The CDR3 sequence is CASSSLRGCHQQETQYF. The CDR3 nucleotides read TGTGCCAGCAGCTCCCTACGGGGCTGCCACCAACAAGAGACCCAGTACTTC. The J gene is TRBJ2-5, the V gene TRBV5-6; D may correspond to TRBD1 or TRBD2 (5 bases each). This CDR3 is built from 17 residues. The V and J ends lost 3 bases and 2 bases respectively, with 20 bases between them. CDR1 SGHDT and CDR2 YYEEEE come from the germline V gene.

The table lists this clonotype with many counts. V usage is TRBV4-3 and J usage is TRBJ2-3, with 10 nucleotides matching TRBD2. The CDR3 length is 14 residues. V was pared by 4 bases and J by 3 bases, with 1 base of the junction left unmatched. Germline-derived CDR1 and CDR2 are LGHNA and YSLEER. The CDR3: CASSPTSGTDTQYF. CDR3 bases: TGCGCCAGCAGCCCGACTAGCGGGACAGATACGCAGTATTTT.

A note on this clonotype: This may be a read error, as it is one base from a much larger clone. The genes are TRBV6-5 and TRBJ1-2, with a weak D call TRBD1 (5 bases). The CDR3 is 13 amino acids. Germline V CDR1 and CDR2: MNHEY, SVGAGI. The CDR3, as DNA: TGTGCCGGCAGGGCGACAGTTAACTATGGCTACACCTTC. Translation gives CAGRATVNYGYTF.

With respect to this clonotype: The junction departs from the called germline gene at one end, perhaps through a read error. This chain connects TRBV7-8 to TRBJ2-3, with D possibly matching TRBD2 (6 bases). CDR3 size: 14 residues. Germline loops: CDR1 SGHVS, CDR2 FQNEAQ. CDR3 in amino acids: CVSSFRRETDTQYF. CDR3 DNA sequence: TGTGTCAGCAGCTTCAGGAGGGAAACAGATACGCAGTATTTT. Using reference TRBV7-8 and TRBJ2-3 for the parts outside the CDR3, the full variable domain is GAGVSQSPRYKVAKRGQDVALRCDPISGHVSLFWYQQALGQGPEFLTYFQNEAQLDKSGLPSDRFFAERPEGSVSTLKIQRTQQEDSAVYLCVSSFRRETDTQYFGPGTRLTVL.

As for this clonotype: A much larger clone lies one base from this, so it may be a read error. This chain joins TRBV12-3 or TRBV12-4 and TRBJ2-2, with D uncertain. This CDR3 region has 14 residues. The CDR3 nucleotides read TGTGCCAGCAGTTTGCAAAGGAACACCAGGGAGCTGTTTTTT. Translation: CASSLQRNTRELFF.

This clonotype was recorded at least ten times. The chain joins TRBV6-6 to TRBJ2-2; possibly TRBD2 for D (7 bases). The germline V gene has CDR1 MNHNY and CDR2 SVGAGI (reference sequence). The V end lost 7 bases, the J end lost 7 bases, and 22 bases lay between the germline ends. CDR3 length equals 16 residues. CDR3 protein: CASNKGDYRYGGELFF. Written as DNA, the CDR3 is TGTGCCAGCAACAAGGGGGACTATAGATATGGCGGGGAGCTGTTTTTT.